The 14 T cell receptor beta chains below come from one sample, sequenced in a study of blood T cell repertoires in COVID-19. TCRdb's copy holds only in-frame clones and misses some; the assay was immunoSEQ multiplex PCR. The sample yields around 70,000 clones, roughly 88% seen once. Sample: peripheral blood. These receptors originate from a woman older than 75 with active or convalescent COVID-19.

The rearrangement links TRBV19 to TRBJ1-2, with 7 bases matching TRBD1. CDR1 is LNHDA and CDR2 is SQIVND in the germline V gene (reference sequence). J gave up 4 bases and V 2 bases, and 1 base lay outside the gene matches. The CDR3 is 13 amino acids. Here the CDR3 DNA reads TGTGCCAGTAGTATAAACAGGGGCTATGGCTACACCTTC. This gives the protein CASSINRGYGYTF.

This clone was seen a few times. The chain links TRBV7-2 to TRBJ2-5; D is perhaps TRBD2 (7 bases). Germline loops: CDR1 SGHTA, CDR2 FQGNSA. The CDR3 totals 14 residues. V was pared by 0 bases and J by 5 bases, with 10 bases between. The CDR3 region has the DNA TGTGCCAGCAGCTTAGCGGGGGGGCGGGAGACCCAGTACTTC. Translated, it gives CASSLAGGRETQYF.

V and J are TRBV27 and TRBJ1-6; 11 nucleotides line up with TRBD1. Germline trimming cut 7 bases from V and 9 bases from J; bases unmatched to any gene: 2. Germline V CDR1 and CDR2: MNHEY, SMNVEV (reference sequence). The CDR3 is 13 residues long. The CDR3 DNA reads TGTGCCAGCAAGGACAGGGGGCTTTCACCCCTCCACTTT. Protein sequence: CASKDRGLSPLHF.

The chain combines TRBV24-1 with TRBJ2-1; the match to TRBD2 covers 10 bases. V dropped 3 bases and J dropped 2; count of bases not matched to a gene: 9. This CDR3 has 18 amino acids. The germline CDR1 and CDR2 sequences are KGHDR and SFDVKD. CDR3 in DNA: TGTGCCACCAGTGATCTAGCGGGAGAAGGAATAGCCTACAATGAGCAGTTCTTC. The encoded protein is CATSDLAGEGIAYNEQFF.

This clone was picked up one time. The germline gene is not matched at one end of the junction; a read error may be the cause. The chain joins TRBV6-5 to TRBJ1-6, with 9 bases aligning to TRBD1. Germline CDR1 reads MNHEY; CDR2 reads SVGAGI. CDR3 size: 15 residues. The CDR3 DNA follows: TGTGCCAGCAGTTACTCGAGGACAGGGGATTCATCCCTCCACTTT. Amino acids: CASSYSRTGDSSLHF.

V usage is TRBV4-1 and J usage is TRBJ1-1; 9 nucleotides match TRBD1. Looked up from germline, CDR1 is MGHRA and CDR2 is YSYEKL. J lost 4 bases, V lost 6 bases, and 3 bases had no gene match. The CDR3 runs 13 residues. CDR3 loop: CASRQGAGTEAFF. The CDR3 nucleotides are TGCGCCAGCAGACAGGGGGCCGGCACTGAAGCTTTCTTT.

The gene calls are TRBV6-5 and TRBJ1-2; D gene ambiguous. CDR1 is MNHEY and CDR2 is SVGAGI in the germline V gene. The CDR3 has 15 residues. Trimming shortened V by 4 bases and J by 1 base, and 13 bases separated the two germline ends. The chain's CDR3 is CASSFSTTGNYGYTF. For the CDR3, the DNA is TGTGCCAGCAGTTTTTCTACGACGGGTAACTATGGCTACACCTTC.

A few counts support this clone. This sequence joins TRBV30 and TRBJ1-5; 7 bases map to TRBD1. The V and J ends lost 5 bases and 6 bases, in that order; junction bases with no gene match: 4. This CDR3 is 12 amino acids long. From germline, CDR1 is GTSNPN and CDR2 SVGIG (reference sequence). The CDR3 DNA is TGTGCCTGGGACAGGGCCGGTCAGCCCCAGCATTTT. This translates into CAWDRAGQPQHF.

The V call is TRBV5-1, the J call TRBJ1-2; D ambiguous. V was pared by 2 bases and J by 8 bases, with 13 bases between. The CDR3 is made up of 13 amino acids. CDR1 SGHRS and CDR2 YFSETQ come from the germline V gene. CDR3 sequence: CASSLRAPLGYTF. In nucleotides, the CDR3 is TGCGCCAGCAGCTTAAGAGCCCCCTTAGGCTACACCTTC.

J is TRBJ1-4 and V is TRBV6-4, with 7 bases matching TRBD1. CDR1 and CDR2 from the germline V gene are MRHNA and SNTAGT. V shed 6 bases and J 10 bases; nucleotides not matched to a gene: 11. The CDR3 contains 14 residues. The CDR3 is CASSEGGTARKLFF. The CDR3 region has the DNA TGTGCCAGCAGCGAAGGGGGGACAGCCCGAAAACTGTTTTTT.

The DNA for the CDR3 is TGTGCCAGCAGCGTCAGGGGAAGCGGCAACTATGGCTACACCTTC. Protein sequence: CASSVRGSGNYGYTF. The gene calls are TRBV7-8 and TRBJ1-2; maybe TRBD1 (6 bases). The CDR3 totals 15 residues. The V end lost 5 bases, the J end lost 2 bases, and 15 bases lay between the germline ends. CDR1 and CDR2 from the germline V gene are SGHVS and FQNEAQ.

CDR3 loop: CASSRDRGGMNTEAFF. The CDR3 DNA is TGTGCCAGCAGCCGAGACAGGGGAGGTATGAACACTGAAGCTTTCTTT. The V and J genes are TRBV9 and TRBJ1-1; 8 bases fit TRBD1. The trim removed 4 bases at V and 0 bases at J, leaving 8 bases unmatched. The CDR3 covers 16 residues. Germline CDR1 and CDR2: SGDLS and YYNGEE.

CDR3 sequence: CASSPGLILTPEQYF. The CDR3 nucleotides are TGTGCCAGCAGCCCCGGTCTCATACTTACTCCCGAGCAGTACTTC. This chain links TRBV5-5 with TRBJ2-7, with D hard to call. The CDR3 spans 15 residues. Trimming removed 4 bases from V and 6 bases from J, with 20 bases in between. Looked up from germline, CDR1 is SGHKS and CDR2 is YYEKEE (reference sequence).

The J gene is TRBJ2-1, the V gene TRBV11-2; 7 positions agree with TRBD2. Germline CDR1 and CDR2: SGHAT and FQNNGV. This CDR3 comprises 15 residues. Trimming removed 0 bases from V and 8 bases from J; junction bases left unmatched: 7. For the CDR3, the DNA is TGTGCCAGCAGCTTAGATTCTAGCGGTGTCGATGAGCAGTTCTTC. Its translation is CASSLDSSGVDEQFF.